The 23 T cell receptor beta chains presented below share a single source sample, sequenced in a study of blood T cell repertoires in COVID-19 (dated by TCRdb to about 2020). Libraries were built with the immunoSEQ multiplex PCR assay. Not all clones reach the TCRdb copy of this immuneACCESS table, which keeps in-frame sequences only. Checked studies attribute under half of the gap to unresolved V genes and leave the rest unexplained. This sample holds 150,000 to 200,000 clones; around 87% were observed only once. The ten largest make up around 2.6% of the sample. The sequenced sample was peripheral blood. The source is a man aged 40-50 years with active or convalescent COVID-19.

This chain joins TRBV19 and TRBJ1-5; 8 bases are a match to TRBD1. V trimming: 1 base; J trimming: 7 bases; junction bases outside the gene matches: 9. Germline loops: CDR1 LNHDA, CDR2 SQIVND (reference sequence). The CDR3 loop spans 16 amino acids. CDR3 sequence: CASSIGVGTGGQPQHF. The CDR3 bases are TGTGCCAGTAGTATAGGGGTTGGGACAGGAGGACAGCCCCAGCATTTT.

The J gene is TRBJ2-2, the V gene TRBV4-2; 9 bases are a match to TRBD2. Unmatched junction bases numbered 11, after V lost 1 base and J lost 5 bases. The CDR3 is 18 residues long. CDR1 and CDR2 from the germline V gene are LGHNA and YNFKEQ. CDR3 sequence reads: CASSQGRWIAGATGELFF. DNA for the CDR3: TGTGCCAGCAGCCAAGGGAGGTGGATAGCGGGGGCAACCGGGGAGCTGTTTTTT.

The V and J genes are TRBV19 and TRBJ1-5; 9 positions match TRBD1. In germline, CDR1 is LNHDA, CDR2 SQIVND (reference sequence). The CDR3 spans 17 residues. V gave up 5 bases and J gave up 3 bases; unmatched junction bases: 11. The CDR3 DNA is TGTGCCAGTAGTGTTGAGACAGGGGGACTTTTCAATCAGCCCCAGCATTTT. Amino acid sequence: CASSVETGGLFNQPQHF.

This chain links TRBV5-1 with TRBJ1-2, with no clear D. CDR1 and CDR2 from the germline V gene are SGHRS and YFSETQ. The CDR3 is 16 residues long. The ends were cut back, 0 bases at V and 0 bases at J, with 12 bases in the middle. The CDR3: CASSLEVAVANYGYTF. The CDR3 bases are TGCGCCAGCAGCTTGGAGGTAGCGGTAGCTAACTATGGCTACACCTTC.

This sequence joins TRBV4-1 and TRBJ1-5; 8 nucleotides match TRBD1. The V and J ends lost 4 bases and 6 bases, in that order; junction bases with no gene match: 20. The germline CDR1 and CDR2 sequences are MGHRA and YSYEKL. The CDR3 length is 19 residues. CDR3 sequence (DNA): TGCGCCAGCAGCCCAACTGTACAGGGGGTAAGGGCTAAAGGTCAGCCCCAGCATTTT. It yields the protein CASSPTVQGVRAKGQPQHF.

The chain is built from TRBV28 and TRBJ2-7; 9 bases agree with TRBD1. V was clipped by 6 bases and J by 5 bases; unmatched bases: 5. The germline V gene has CDR1 MDHEN and CDR2 SYDVKM. The CDR3 consists of 13 residues. The DNA for the CDR3 is TGTGCCAGCAGGGGACAGGGTGTCCACGAGCAGTACTTC. Encoded protein: CASRGQGVHEQYF.

V and J are TRBV5-4 and TRBJ2-2; D is perhaps TRBD1 (5 bases). This CDR3 is built from 15 residues. V lost 2 bases, J lost 1 base, and 9 bases lay in between. From germline, CDR1 is SGHNT and CDR2 YYREEE (reference sequence). The DNA of the CDR3 is TGTGCCAGCAGCTTCCAGGGCCGGAACACCGGGGAGCTGTTTTTT. It is translated as CASSFQGRNTGELFF.

The chain is built from TRBV5-4 and TRBJ2-3, with 8 bases identical to TRBD1. CDR3 size: 15 residues. V shed 3 bases, J shed 0 bases, and the junction held 3 bases outside the gene matches. Germline V CDR1 and CDR2: SGHNT, YYREEE (reference sequence). CDR3 nucleotides: TGTGCCAGCAGCTCTCGGACAGGGAGCACAGATACGCAGTATTTT. Protein sequence: CASSSRTGSTDTQYF.

This clone was observed a single time. V usage is TRBV15 and J usage is TRBJ2-1, with 7 bases lining up with TRBD2. J gave up 2 bases and V 9 bases, and 4 bases lay outside the gene matches. From germline, CDR1 is LNHNV and CDR2 YYDKDF (reference sequence). This CDR3 contains 13 residues. The CDR3 spells CATSGGAYNEQFF. In nucleotides, the CDR3 is TGTGCCACTTCGGGGGGTGCCTACAATGAGCAGTTCTTC.

The rearrangement uses TRBV5-6 and TRBJ1-2; 7 nucleotides align to TRBD1. V lost 3 bases and J lost 5; bases outside the gene matches: 7. Germline assignment: CDR1 SGHDT and CDR2 YYEEEE. CDR3 length: 14 amino acids. CDR3 amino acids: CASSSGGSWYGYTF. The CDR3 DNA reads TGTGCCAGCAGCTCAGGGGGGAGTTGGTATGGCTACACCTTC.

The chain has TRBV3-1 (or the pseudogene TRBV3-2) and TRBJ2-7; 7 bases align to TRBD1. V lost 1 base to trimming and J lost 6 bases; unmatched junction nucleotides: 9. The CDR3 runs 15 residues. CDR1 is LGHDT and CDR2 is YNNKEL in the germline V gene (reference sequence). As DNA, the CDR3 is TGTGCCAGCAGCCAAGTTTCACAGGGGATAAGCGAGCAGTACTTC. This translates into CASSQVSQGISEQYF.

The genes are TRBV23-1 and TRBJ1-5; D is uncertain. TRBV23-1 is an ORF; its function is uncertain. V dropped 7 bases and J dropped 2 bases, with 6 bases sitting between them. This CDR3 comprises 12 residues. CDR3 coding DNA: TGCGCCAGCATTAAGCGCAATCAGCCCCAGCATTTT. Protein product: CASIKRNQPQHF.

The chain recombines TRBV6-5 with TRBJ1-1; a possible D gene is TRBD1 (6 bases). The length of the CDR3 is 15 residues. Per the germline V gene, CDR1 is MNHEY and CDR2 is SVGAGI. Trimming removed 6 bases from V and 3 bases from J, with 17 bases in between. CDR3 sequence reads: CASSRLNAGDTEAFF. CDR3 nucleotides: TGTGCCAGCAGCCGCCTTAATGCAGGGGACACTGAAGCTTTCTTT.

The rearrangement links TRBV30 to TRBJ1-1, with unresolved D. The CDR3 contains 13 residues. The germline CDR1 and CDR2 sequences are GTSNPN and SVGIG (reference sequence). V was pared by 1 base and J by 3 bases, with 9 bases between. The chain's CDR3 is CAWSATRYTEAFF. CDR3 in DNA: TGTGCCTGGAGTGCGACTCGGTACACTGAAGCTTTCTTT.

CDR3 residues: CASRSGSLSYEQYF. The CDR3 DNA reads TGTGCCAGCAGAAGCGGTAGCCTCTCCTACGAGCAGTACTTC. The J gene is TRBJ2-7, the V gene TRBV6-5; possible D gene TRBD2, 5 bases. Trimming pared 6 bases from V and 0 bases from J, leaving 12 bases between. From germline, CDR1 is MNHEY and CDR2 SVGAGI. There are 14 residues in the CDR3.

The chain recombines TRBV30 with TRBJ2-2; D is perhaps TRBD2 (6 bases). CDR1 and CDR2 (germline): GTSNPN, SVGIG (reference sequence). The CDR3 consists of 16 residues. V dropped 2 bases and J dropped 2 bases, with 15 bases sitting between them. CDR3 sequence (DNA): TGTGCCTGGAGTTATGGAGGGGTAGTTAACACCGGGGAGCTGTTTTTT. As protein: CAWSYGGVVNTGELFF.

This sequence joins TRBV10-3 and TRBJ1-5, with TRBD1 identical over 8 bases. This CDR3 is 16 amino acids long. Per germline, CDR1 ENHRY and CDR2 SYGVKD. Germline trimming cut 3 bases from V and 6 bases from J; bases unmatched to any gene: 10. The CDR3 loop reads CAISENTGGPGQPQHF. The CDR3 region has the DNA TGTGCCATCAGTGAAAATACAGGGGGTCCAGGTCAGCCCCAGCATTTT.

This chain connects TRBV11-2 to TRBJ1-5, with a weak D call TRBD1 (6 bases). V shed 5 bases and J shed 4 bases, with 12 bases lying between them. The germline V gene encodes CDR1 SGHAT and CDR2 FQNNGV. The CDR3 extends over 14 amino acids. The CDR3 is CASSLDSPNQPQHF. The CDR3, as DNA: TGTGCCAGCAGCCTGGACAGCCCTAATCAGCCCCAGCATTTT.

In DNA form, the CDR3 reads TGTGCCAGCAGTACCACGGGAGCTGACGAGCAGTACTTC. It translates to CASSTTGADEQYF. The chain joins TRBV12-3 or TRBV12-4 to TRBJ2-7; possibly TRBD2 for D (6 bases). Trimming shortened V by 5 bases and J by 5 bases, and 13 bases separated the two germline ends. The CDR3 is 13 residues long.

This rearrangement joins TRBV19 to TRBJ2-1; TRBD1 might be the D (6 bases). The CDR3 is 15 residues long. V lost 3 bases, J lost 2 bases, and 11 bases lay in between. Looked up from germline, CDR1 is LNHDA and CDR2 is SQIVND (reference sequence). CDR3 nucleotide sequence: TGTGCCAGTAGTATCAGGGGTACCCCCTACAATGAGCAGTTCTTC. As protein: CASSIRGTPYNEQFF. Full variable domain (missing parts from reference TRBV19 and TRBJ2-1): DGGITQSPKYLFRKEGQNVTLSCEQNLNHDAMYWYRQDPGQGLRLIYYSQIVNDFQKGDIAEGYSVSREKKESFPLTVTSAQKNPTAFYLCASSIRGTPYNEQFFGPGTRLTVL.

The CDR3 region has the DNA TGTGCCAGCAGCTTGTATGGGCAGAGAAATGAAAAACTGTTTTTT. This gives the protein CASSLYGQRNEKLFF. The chain uses TRBV5-6 and TRBJ1-4; no clear D. The V end was cut by 1 base, the J end by 5 bases, with 12 bases between. Germline CDR1 reads SGHDT; CDR2 reads YYEEEE. The CDR3 is made up of 15 amino acids.

The chain combines TRBV7-2 with TRBJ1-3; a weak D match, TRBD1 (6 bases). The germline V gene encodes CDR1 SGHTA and CDR2 FQGNSA. The CDR3 totals 16 residues. V was cut by 7 bases and J by 0 bases, with 16 bases left in between. The CDR3 region has the DNA TGTGCCAGCACCCACGCGGGGGCGAGCTCTGGAAACACCATATATTTT. Protein product: CASTHAGASSGNTIYF.

The chain uses TRBV2 and TRBJ2-3; 7 positions match TRBD1. The CDR3 loop spans 16 amino acids. Trimming cost V 1 base and J 5 bases; bases outside gene matches: 9. Germline loops: CDR1 SNHLY, CDR2 FYNNEI. The DNA of the CDR3 is TGTGCCAGCAGTGAAGGGATTGAAGGGGGCGGAGATACGCAGTATTTT. It specifies CASSEGIEGGGDTQYF.